The 18 T cell receptor beta chains below were found in one sample sequenced in a study of T cells in Graves' hyperthyroidism and ophthalmopathy. RNA transcripts provided the source from which TCR beta CDR3 regions were amplified. The study used the HTBI primer set for a first-round RT-PCR of the TCR CDR3. TCRdb re-analysed the multiplex PCR reads in MiXCR, keeping a single row per CDR3 protein. The sample has 490,000 or so distinct CDR3 sequences; about 20% are singletons. Sequenced: blood. All receptors come from a man in his forties with Graves' ophthalmopathy.

The rearrangement uses TRBV10-3 and TRBJ2-5, with D possibly being TRBD1 (6 bases). V dropped 0 bases and J dropped 1 base, with 6 bases sitting between them. Germline assignment: CDR1 ENHRY and CDR2 SYGVKD. This CDR3 has 14 residues. The CDR3 loop reads CAISESGGQETQYF. The CDR3 DNA is TGTGCCATCAGTGAGTCAGGGGGCCAAGAGACCCAGTACTTC.

This chain connects TRBV5-1 to TRBJ2-3, with TRBD2 identical over 7 bases. V was pared by 7 bases and J by 2 bases, with 10 bases of the junction left unmatched. Germline V gene lookup returns CDR1 SGHRS and CDR2 YFSETQ. This CDR3 spans 15 amino acids. The chain's CDR3 is CASRTELATTDTQYF. In nucleotides, the CDR3 is TGCGCCAGCCGCACAGAACTAGCGACCACAGATACGCAGTATTTT.

This rearrangement joins TRBV12-5 to TRBJ1-1, with TRBD1 as a possible D gene (5 bases). The V gene's germline CDR1 is LGHNT and CDR2 FRNRAP. The V end lost 7 bases, the J end lost 5 bases, and 14 bases lay between the germline ends. The CDR3 loop spans 13 amino acids. The CDR3 nucleotides read TGTGCTAGTGCCCCCAGGGTTCGTACTGAAGCTTTCTTT. Its translation is CASAPRVRTEAFF.

The CDR3 DNA sequence: TGTGCCACCAGCGGGGGCAGCGTAGAAGCTTTCTTT. Amino acid sequence: CATSGGSVEAFF. This rearrangement joins TRBV15 to TRBJ1-1, with D tentatively TRBD1 (6 bases). The V end lost 5 bases, the J end lost 8 bases, and 12 bases lay between the germline ends. Germline V gene data show CDR1 as LNHNV and CDR2 as YYDKDF (reference sequence). CDR3 length: 12 amino acids.

This chain joins TRBV7-2 and TRBJ2-7; 10 nucleotides align to TRBD2. The ends lost 3 bases at V and 4 bases at J; junction bases unmatched: 6. Germline CDR1 SGHTA, CDR2 FQGNSA. The CDR3 length is 15 residues. Here the CDR3 DNA reads TGTGCCAGCAGCTTCGAACGGACTAGCGGATACGAGCAGTACTTC. It specifies CASSFERTSGYEQYF. The entire variable domain, with the rest obtained from reference TRBV7-2 and TRBJ2-7, is as follows: GAGVSQSPSNKVTEKGKDVELRCDPISGHTALYWYRQSLGQGLEFLIYFQGNSAPDKSGLPSDRFSAERTGGSVSTLTIQRTQQEDSAVYLCASSFERTSGYEQYFGPGTRLTVT.

This chain links TRBV16 with TRBJ1-1; D ambiguous. The CDR3 covers 13 residues. Trimming shortened V by 1 base and J by 5 bases, and 8 bases separated the two germline ends. Germline CDR1 and CDR2: KGHSY and FQNENV. Here the CDR3 reads CASSQLGGTEAFF. CDR3 nucleotides: TGTGCCAGCAGCCAATTGGGAGGGACTGAAGCTTTCTTT.

The chain combines TRBV10-3 with TRBJ2-7; D call uncertain. V was clipped by 4 bases and J by 0 bases, with 10 bases between them. Looked up from germline, CDR1 is ENHRY and CDR2 is SYGVKD. The CDR3 sequence is 14 residues long. The DNA for the CDR3 is TGTGCCATCAGTGCCTCGGAATCCTCCTACGAGCAGTACTTC. It is translated as CAISASESSYEQYF.

As concerns this clonotype: Since a much larger clone is just one base distant, this may be a read error. V and J are TRBV20-1 and TRBJ2-3; D is possibly TRBD1 or TRBD2 (5 bases each). Germline CDR1 and CDR2: DFQATT and SNEGSKA (reference sequence). The CDR3 length is 13 residues. CDR3: CSARGGSGDTQCF. The CDR3 DNA follows: TGCAGTGCTAGAGGGGGGAGTGGAGATACGCAGTGTTTT.

This clonotype has just a few counts. The chain uses TRBV6-1 and TRBJ1-1; D is uncertain. Trimming cost V 5 bases and J 1 base, with 14 bases left between them. This CDR3 spans 15 amino acids. Per germline, CDR1 MNHNS and CDR2 SASEGT. This CDR3 is CASSLIGSANTEAFF. The CDR3 DNA reads TGTGCCAGCAGTTTAATAGGAAGTGCGAACACTGAAGCTTTCTTT.

This clonotype was seen a few times. The V and J genes are TRBV29-1 and TRBJ1-1; the D is unclear. Germline assignment: CDR1 SQVTM and CDR2 ANQGSEA. The V end was cut by 3 bases, the J end by 1 base, with 18 bases between. This CDR3 spans 16 amino acids. For the CDR3, the DNA is TGCAGCGTTGATGTACCCGGTCCGACGGGGAACACTGAAGCTTTCTTT. It codes for CSVDVPGPTGNTEAFF. The entire variable domain, with the rest obtained from reference TRBV29-1 and TRBJ1-1, is as follows: SAVISQKPSRDICQRGTSLTIQCQVDSQVTMMFWYRQQPGQSLTLIATANQGSEATYESGFVIDKFPISRPNLTFSTLTVSNMSPEDSSIYLCSVDVPGPTGNTEAFFGQGTRLTVV.

The chain recombines TRBV2 with TRBJ2-3, with D possibly TRBD2 on 5 matching bases. Germline-derived CDR1 and CDR2 are SNHLY and FYNNEI. This CDR3 has 13 residues. Between the trimmed V and J ends, which lost 10 bases and 0 bases, there was a span of 11 bases. CDR3: CATTGLSTDTQYF. The CDR3 DNA sequence: TGTGCCACCACGGGGTTGAGCACAGATACGCAGTATTTT.

This clonotype has more than one count but fewer than ten. This chain links TRBV27 with TRBJ1-5; D is undetermined. Germline V lookup: CDR1 MNHEY, CDR2 SMNVEV (reference sequence). The CDR3 runs to 13 residues. With 5 bases removed from V and 3 bases from J, the gap between germline ends came to 8 bases. CDR3 in DNA: TGTGCCAGCAGTCCCTGGGTCAATCAGCCCCAGCATTTT. Translated: CASSPWVNQPQHF.

This chain connects TRBV6-9 to TRBJ1-4; D gene ambiguous. The V gene lost 4 bases and the J gene lost 4 bases, with 10 bases spanning the gap. The CDR3 sequence is 14 residues long. CDR1 MNHGY and CDR2 SVAAGI come from the germline V gene. DNA for the CDR3: TGTGCCAGCAGTTCTTTGAGTAGTAATGAAAAACTGTTTTTT. It specifies CASSSLSSNEKLFF.

This clonotype was observed many times. V is TRBV12-3 or TRBV12-4 and J is TRBJ1-1; D is possibly TRBD1 (6 bases). This CDR3 is built from 16 residues. V dropped 1 base and J dropped 4 bases, with 16 bases sitting between them. The CDR3 region is CASSLVGGARITEAFF. The DNA of the CDR3 is TGTGCCAGCAGTTTAGTGGGGGGGGCCAGAATCACTGAAGCTTTCTTT.

This clonotype was picked up many times. The chain links TRBV12-3 or TRBV12-4 to TRBJ2-5; D remains unclear. V dropped 5 bases and J dropped 7 bases, with 14 bases sitting between them. The CDR3 extends over 13 amino acids. In DNA, the CDR3 is TGTGCCAGCAGTCCCATGAACGGTGGGACCCAGTACTTC. Its protein is CASSPMNGGTQYF.

This clonotype was detected a few times. The CDR3 coding sequence is TGTGCCGCGGACGCAGGTAGCTCCTACAATGAGCAGTTCTTC. Residues: CAADAGSSYNEQFF. The V and J genes are TRBV10-3 and TRBJ2-1; D remains unclear. The germline gives CDR1 ENHRY, CDR2 SYGVKD. The CDR3 totals 14 residues. Trimming stripped 11 bases from V and 0 bases from J, with 14 bases between.

This clonotype occurred a few times. V gene TRBV10-3 combines with J gene TRBJ2-1; 14 bases fit TRBD2. Germline V lookup: CDR1 ENHRY, CDR2 SYGVKD. V trimming: 5 bases; J trimming: 5 bases; junction bases outside the gene matches: 2. The CDR3 has 15 amino acids. The DNA for the CDR3 is TGTGCCATCAGTCAGACTAGCGGGGGGGACAATGAGCAGTTCTTC. This sequence encodes CAISQTSGGDNEQFF.

The genes are TRBV25-1 and TRBJ1-1; D is unclear. Germline-derived CDR1 and CDR2 are MGHDK and SYGVNS. The CDR3 is made up of 13 amino acids. The V gene lost 7 bases and the J gene lost 1 base, with 10 bases spanning the gap. The CDR3 loop reads CASKRGTNTEAFF. CDR3 sequence (DNA): TGTGCCAGCAAGAGAGGTACGAACACTGAAGCTTTCTTT.